This passage covers 9 T cell receptor beta chains from one sample sequenced in a study of cytotoxic CD8 clonotypes in ibrutinib-treated CLL (dated by TCRdb to the early 2020s). Library construction relied on the immunoSEQ multiplex PCR assay. TCRdb limited this immuneACCESS table to in-frame rearrangements with V and J called. A share of clones is missing; checked studies link under half to unresolved V genes, and the rest is unexplained. The sample table holds 250,000 to 350,000 clones, of which 65% to 85% were seen once. The ten most abundant clones make up about 5.3% of the sample. According to the study, the label for this sample's time point signals: progressive disease on ibrutinib. Sequencing used PBMCs, obtained at disease progression, from a patient treated with ibrutinib. These receptors all come from a human donor with chronic lymphocytic leukemia.

V is TRBV7-3 and J is TRBJ2-1; TRBD2 might be the D (6 bases). The CDR3 spans 15 residues. V was cut by 2 bases and J by 2 bases, with 10 bases left in between. In germline, CDR1 is SGHTA, CDR2 FQGTGA. CDR3 region: CASSLGGSTYNEQFF. The CDR3 DNA reads as TGTGCCAGCAGCTTAGGGGGGTCCACCTACAATGAGCAGTTCTTC.

The chain couples TRBV11-2 to TRBJ2-3; D remains ambiguous. CDR3 size: 15 residues. V was clipped by 6 bases and J by 4 bases, with 17 bases between them. The germline V gene encodes CDR1 SGHAT and CDR2 FQNNGV. DNA of the CDR3: TGTGCCAGCAGGCGTCTCAGGAAGCGTTCAGATACGCAGTATTTT. It translates to CASRRLRKRSDTQYF.

The chain is built from TRBV11-2 and TRBJ1-2; maybe TRBD1 (5 bases). The CDR3 runs to 14 residues. CDR1 SGHAT and CDR2 FQNNGV come from the germline V gene. Trimming shortened V by 1 base and J by 2 bases, and 8 bases separated the two germline ends. The CDR3 bases are TGTGCCAGCAGCTTAGGTGGGACGAACTATGGCTACACCTTC. This gives the protein CASSLGGTNYGYTF.

This clone was found a few times. CDR3 nucleotides: TGTGCCAGCAGCTTACTTTCGGAACCGAACGGCGGGGAGCTGTTTTTT. Translating gives CASSLLSEPNGGELFF. The chain couples TRBV7-6 to TRBJ2-2; D is uncertain. The ends were cut back, 2 bases at V and 7 bases at J, with 17 bases in the middle. The CDR3 consists of 16 residues. Per germline, CDR1 SGHVS and CDR2 FNYEAQ.

V gene TRBV6-6 combines with J gene TRBJ2-5, with D hard to call. The CDR3 runs to 14 residues. V lost 5 bases to trimming and J lost 4 bases, with 14 bases between them. CDR1 MNHNY and CDR2 SVGAGI come from the germline V gene (reference sequence). CDR3 sequence reads: CASSIRTNGETQYF. In DNA, the CDR3 is TGTGCCAGCAGTATCAGGACGAACGGAGAGACCCAGTACTTC.

The rearrangement joins TRBV27 to TRBJ2-2, with 8 positions matching TRBD1. Germline V gene data show CDR1 as MNHEY and CDR2 as SMNVEV (reference sequence). The CDR3 sequence is 15 residues long. The ends lost 6 bases at V and 4 bases at J; junction bases unmatched: 7. The CDR3 loop is CASRMGTGGTGELFF. The CDR3 coding sequence is TGTGCCAGCAGGATGGGGACAGGTGGCACCGGGGAGCTGTTTTTT.

This chain uses TRBV13 with TRBJ2-3; 8 bases are a match to TRBD2. Trimming cost V 1 base and J 3 bases; bases outside gene matches: 6. CDR3 length: 16 residues. The germline CDR1 and CDR2 sequences are PRHDT and FYEKMQ (reference sequence). This CDR3 reads CASSLDPRGATDTQYF. For the CDR3, the DNA is TGTGCCAGCAGCTTAGATCCGCGGGGGGCAACAGATACGCAGTATTTT. Combining the CDR3 with reference TRBV13 and TRBJ2-3 gives the whole variable domain AAGVIQSPRHLIKEKRETATLKCYPIPRHDTVYWYQQGPGQDPQFLISFYEKMQSDKGSIPDRFSAQQFSDYHSELNMSSLELGDSALYFCASSLDPRGATDTQYFGPGTRLTVL.

V and J are TRBV27 and TRBJ2-7; D gene ambiguous. The V and J ends lost 4 bases and 4 bases respectively, with 17 bases between them. This CDR3 region has 15 residues. CDR1 MNHEY and CDR2 SMNVEV come from the germline V gene (reference sequence). The CDR3, as DNA: TGTGCCAGCAGTTCATTAGGGAAGAGGTTGTACGAGCAGTACTTC. Protein sequence: CASSSLGKRLYEQYF.

Concerning this clone: The sample has other DNA sequences that encode this CDR3 too. CDR3 coding DNA: TGTGCCAGCAGCCCCGCCGTCGGGGCCGGGGAGCTGTTTTTT. The encoded protein is CASSPAVGAGELFF. The rearrangement joins TRBV7-3 to TRBJ2-2; maybe TRBD2 (5 bases). This CDR3 region has 14 residues. CDR1 is SGHTA, CDR2 FQGTGA, per germline. Trimming removed 5 bases from V and 6 bases from J, with 13 bases in between.